Presented here are 6 T cell receptor beta chains from one specimen sequenced in a study of cytomegalovirus exposure and HLA in healthy donors. 13 Jbeta primers and 60 Vbeta primers were used for the PCR. Method: immunoSEQ multiplex PCR; TCRdb's copy keeps in-frame clones and lacks some. The data show about 180,000 clones, more than 75% seen once. The sequenced material came from PBMCs. These receptors were taken from a middle-aged man in good health and CMV-seronegative.

This clone was counted a few times. V and J are TRBV5-6 and TRBJ2-3; D is unclear. CDR3 length: 13 amino acids. Germline V lookup: CDR1 SGHDT, CDR2 YYEEEE. V lost 4 bases, J lost 1 base, and 7 bases lay in between. CDR3: CASSPVGTDTQYF. CDR3 nucleotides: TGTGCCAGCAGCCCGGTTGGCACAGATACGCAGTATTTT. Complete variable domain (other parts from reference TRBV5-6 and TRBJ2-3): DAGVTQSPTHLIKTRGQQVTLRCSPKSGHDTVSWYQQALGQGPQFIFQYYEEEERQRGNFPDRFSGHQFPNYSSELNVNALLLGDSALYLCASSPVGTDTQYFGPGTRLTVL.

This chain links TRBV27 with TRBJ2-7; possible D gene TRBD1, 6 bases. V lost 5 bases, J lost 3 bases, and 8 bases lay in between. Per the germline V gene, CDR1 is MNHEY and CDR2 is SMNVEV (reference sequence). The CDR3 has 12 residues. The CDR3 here is CASSGQHYEQYF. The CDR3 DNA sequence: TGTGCCAGCAGTGGACAGCACTACGAGCAGTACTTC.

The V call is TRBV9, the J call TRBJ2-1; weak D call: TRBD2 (5 bases). This CDR3 spans 12 amino acids. Trimming removed 0 bases from V and 10 bases from J, with 8 bases in between. Germline assignment: CDR1 SGDLS and CDR2 YYNGEE. CDR3: CASSVDSGEQFF. For the CDR3, the DNA is TGTGCCAGCAGCGTAGATTCGGGGGAGCAGTTCTTC.

This clone came up a few times. The rearrangement links TRBV5-1 to TRBJ1-4; tentative D call: TRBD1 (5 bases). Germline CDR1 SGHRS, CDR2 YFSETQ. V shed 5 bases and J shed 2 bases, with 16 bases lying between them. This CDR3 contains 16 residues. The chain's CDR3 is CASSLAAGPTNEKLFF. The CDR3 DNA reads as TGCGCCAGCAGTCTCGCCGCGGGACCCACTAATGAAAAACTGTTTTTT.

The J gene is TRBJ2-2, the V gene TRBV21-1; TRBD2 reflects the table's D call only, with no check against the DNA. TRBV21-1 is a known pseudogene. This CDR3 region has 16 residues. The CDR3 protein is CASSKVNGLYTGELFF. CDR3 sequence (DNA): TGTGCCAGCAGCAAAGTAAACGGACTATACACCGGGGAGCTGTTTTTT.

The V gene is TRBV6-6, the J gene TRBJ2-3, with TRBD1 matching 7 bases. Germline CDR1 reads MNHNY; CDR2 reads SVGAGI (reference sequence). The V and J ends lost 7 bases and 4 bases, in that order; junction bases with no gene match: 11. There are 15 residues in the CDR3. CDR3 protein: CASKVAPQGADTQYF. The CDR3 region has the DNA TGTGCCAGCAAAGTTGCCCCCCAGGGGGCAGATACGCAGTATTTT.